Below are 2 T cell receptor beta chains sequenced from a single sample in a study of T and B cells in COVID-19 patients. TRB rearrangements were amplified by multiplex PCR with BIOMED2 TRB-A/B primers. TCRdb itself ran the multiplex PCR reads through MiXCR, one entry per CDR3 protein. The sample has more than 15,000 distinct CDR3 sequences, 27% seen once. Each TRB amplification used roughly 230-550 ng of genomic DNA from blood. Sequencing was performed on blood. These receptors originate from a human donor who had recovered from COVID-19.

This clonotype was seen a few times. This chain's CDR3 is CASSYGSSSGENTQYF. CDR3 coding DNA: TGTGCCAGCAGTTACGGGAGTTCTAGCGGGGAGAATACGCAGTATTTT. This chain joins TRBV6-2 or TRBV6-3 and TRBJ2-3; 9 bases align to TRBD2. The CDR3 runs to 16 residues. V was clipped by 2 bases and J by 7 bases; unmatched bases: 10. Germline CDR1 reads MNHEY; CDR2 reads SVGEGT.

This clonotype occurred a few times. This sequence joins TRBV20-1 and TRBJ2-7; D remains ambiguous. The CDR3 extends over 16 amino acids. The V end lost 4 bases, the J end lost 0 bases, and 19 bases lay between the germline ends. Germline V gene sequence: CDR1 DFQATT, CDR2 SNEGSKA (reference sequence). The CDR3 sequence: CSATSNRDPSSYEQYF. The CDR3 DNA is TGCAGTGCTACCTCGAATCGAGATCCTAGCTCCTACGAGCAGTACTTC.